Listed below are T cell receptor beta chains from one sample, sequenced in a study of blood T cell repertoires in COVID-19. TCRdb's table, derived via immunoSEQ multiplex PCR, lists solely in-frame clones and lacks some. The table has about 300,000 clones, approximately 82% seen once. The sequencing sample was made of peripheral blood. These receptor sequences come from a woman between 50 and 59 years old with acute or convalescent COVID-19. The CDR3 runs from the conserved cysteine through the conserved F or W. Fields, in order: CDR3 protein, CDR3 DNA, J gene, clone size, V gene, D gene. The D gene is left open where the match is weak. Rows may omit the clone size; those that give it use once, few, many or a size class.

cdr3_aa: CASRDPRGSTDTQYF
cdr3_nt: TGCGCCAGCAGGGATCCCAGGGGTAGCACAGATACGCAGTATTTT
j_call: TRBJ2-3
clone_size: .
v_call: TRBV5-1
d_call: .

cdr3_aa: CASKGVGGRNQPQHF
cdr3_nt: TGTGCCAGTAAGGGTGTGGGGGGTCGCAATCAGCCCCAGCATTTT
j_call: TRBJ1-5
clone_size: .
v_call: TRBV19
d_call: .

cdr3_aa: CASSLGAEAFF
cdr3_nt: TGTGCCAGCAGTTTGGGCGCCGAAGCTTTCTTT
j_call: TRBJ1-1
clone_size: .
v_call: TRBV27
d_call: .

cdr3_aa: CASSGPAGQGGYTF
cdr3_nt: TGTGCCAGCAGTGGCCCGGCAGGGCAAGGCGGCTACACCTTC
j_call: TRBJ1-2
clone_size: .
v_call: TRBV2
d_call: .

cdr3_aa: CASGKGAGTEAFF
cdr3_nt: TGTGCCAGCGGAAAGGGGGCTGGCACTGAAGCTTTCTTT
j_call: TRBJ1-1
clone_size: .
v_call: TRBV14
d_call: TRBD1

cdr3_aa: CASSPQEGPSYGYTF
cdr3_nt: TGTGCCAGCAGCCCCCAGGAGGGGCCCTCCTATGGCTACACCTTC
j_call: TRBJ1-2
clone_size: .
v_call: TRBV7-2
d_call: .

cdr3_aa: CASSQGQDYGYTF
cdr3_nt: TGTGCCAGCAGCCAGGGACAGGACTATGGCTACACCTTC
j_call: TRBJ1-2
clone_size: .
v_call: TRBV7-2
d_call: TRBD1

cdr3_aa: CASSYYPGLADKNIQYF
cdr3_nt: TGTGCCAGCAGCTACTACCCGGGACTAGCGGACAAAAACATTCAGTACTTC
j_call: TRBJ2-4
clone_size: .
v_call: TRBV5-6
d_call: TRBD2

cdr3_aa: CASSPRAGHEQYF
cdr3_nt: TGTGCCAGCAGTCCCCGGGCAGGGCACGAGCAGTACTTC
j_call: TRBJ2-7
clone_size: .
v_call: TRBV12-3/TRBV12-4
d_call: .

cdr3_aa: CASSWGQLNQPQHF
cdr3_nt: TGTGCCAGCAGCTGGGGACAGCTCAATCAGCCCCAGCATTTT
j_call: TRBJ1-5
clone_size: .
v_call: TRBV5-8
d_call: TRBD1

cdr3_aa: CATSDPARANYNEQFF
cdr3_nt: TGTGCCACCAGTGACCCTGCCAGGGCTAACTACAATGAGCAGTTCTTC
j_call: TRBJ2-1
clone_size: .
v_call: TRBV24-1
d_call: .

cdr3_aa: CASSLRTESYNEQFF
cdr3_nt: TGTGCCAGCAGCCTGAGGACAGAATCCTACAATGAGCAGTTCTTC
j_call: TRBJ2-1
clone_size: few
v_call: TRBV7-2
d_call: .

cdr3_aa: CASSTGTDTQYF
cdr3_nt: TGTGCCAGCAGTACAGGAACAGATACGCAGTATTTT
j_call: TRBJ2-3
clone_size: .
v_call: TRBV6-5
d_call: .

cdr3_aa: CASTSADRVNGYTF
cdr3_nt: TGTGCCAGCACCTCCGCCGACAGGGTGAATGGCTACACCTTC
j_call: TRBJ1-2
clone_size: few
v_call: TRBV7-9
d_call: TRBD1

cdr3_aa: CASSLGQGVHQPQHF
cdr3_nt: TGTGCCAGCAGCCTGGGACAGGGGGTCCATCAGCCCCAGCATTTT
j_call: TRBJ1-5
clone_size: .
v_call: TRBV6-5
d_call: TRBD1

cdr3_aa: CASGRDGPGELFF
cdr3_nt: TGTGCCAGCGGGCGTGATGGCCCCGGGGAGCTGTTTTTT
j_call: TRBJ2-2
clone_size: .
v_call: TRBV2
d_call: .

cdr3_aa: CASSVSGTGVSGANVLTF
cdr3_nt: TGTGCCAGCAGCGTCTCCGGGACAGGCGTCTCTGGGGCCAACGTCCTGACTTTC
j_call: TRBJ2-6
clone_size: .
v_call: TRBV9
d_call: TRBD1

cdr3_aa: CASSRLAGGPGDTQYF
cdr3_nt: TGTGCCAGCTCACGACTAGCGGGGGGGCCTGGAGATACGCAGTATTTT
j_call: TRBJ2-3
clone_size: once
v_call: TRBV18
d_call: TRBD2

cdr3_aa: CATSDSFNQPQHF
cdr3_nt: TGTGCCACCAGTGATTCATTCAATCAGCCCCAGCATTTT
j_call: TRBJ1-5
clone_size: once
v_call: TRBV24-1
d_call: .

cdr3_aa: CASSLAGTGGGTGELFF
cdr3_nt: TGCGCCAGCAGCTTGGCCGGGACAGGTGGAGGAACCGGGGAGCTGTTTTTT
j_call: TRBJ2-2
clone_size: .
v_call: TRBV5-1
d_call: TRBD1

cdr3_aa: CASRTTGGRTDTQYF
cdr3_nt: TGTGCCAGCAGAACGACAGGGGGCCGCACAGATACGCAGTATTTT
j_call: TRBJ2-3
clone_size: .
v_call: TRBV7-2
d_call: TRBD1

cdr3_aa: CASSFSESTDTQYF
cdr3_nt: TGTGCCAGCAGCTTTTCAGAATCCACAGATACGCAGTATTTT
j_call: TRBJ2-3
clone_size: once
v_call: TRBV7-2
d_call: .

cdr3_aa: CASSLDPVWGVSYEQYF
cdr3_nt: TGTGCCAGCAGCTTAGATCCTGTCTGGGGGGTCTCCTACGAGCAGTACTTC
j_call: TRBJ2-7
clone_size: .
v_call: TRBV11-2
d_call: .

cdr3_aa: CSVRPGVKEKLFF
cdr3_nt: TGCAGCGTCAGACCAGGGGTTAAAGAAAAACTGTTTTTT
j_call: TRBJ1-4
clone_size: .
v_call: TRBV29-1
d_call: .

cdr3_aa: CAWSTGYEQYF
cdr3_nt: TGTGCCTGGAGTACGGGGTACGAGCAGTACTTC
j_call: TRBJ2-7
clone_size: .
v_call: TRBV30
d_call: .

cdr3_aa: CASSSPRGDSGANVLTF
cdr3_nt: TGTGCCAGCAGCTCCCCACGGGGAGACTCTGGGGCCAACGTCCTGACTTTC
j_call: TRBJ2-6
clone_size: .
v_call: TRBV7-9
d_call: .

cdr3_aa: CASSRQGGTEAFF
cdr3_nt: TGTGCCAGCAGTCGACAGGGGGGCACTGAAGCTTTCTTT
j_call: TRBJ1-1
clone_size: .
v_call: TRBV12-3/TRBV12-4
d_call: TRBD1

cdr3_aa: CASSLVNREGVQYF
cdr3_nt: TGTGCCAGCAGCTTAGTCAACAGGGAAGGGGTTCAGTACTTC
j_call: TRBJ2-4
clone_size: .
v_call: TRBV11-2
d_call: .

cdr3_aa: CASHASDTQYF
cdr3_nt: TGTGCCAGCCACGCGTCAGATACGCAGTATTTT
j_call: TRBJ2-3
clone_size: .
v_call: TRBV2
d_call: .

cdr3_aa: CAWGQDYGYTF
cdr3_nt: TGTGCCTGGGGCCAGGACTATGGCTACACCTTC
j_call: TRBJ1-2
clone_size: .
v_call: TRBV30
d_call: .

cdr3_aa: CASSQAGGWGEAFF
cdr3_nt: TGTGCCAGCAGCCAAGCAGGGGGCTGGGGTGAAGCTTTCTTT
j_call: TRBJ1-1
clone_size: .
v_call: TRBV3-1/TRBV3-2
d_call: TRBD1

cdr3_aa: CASSSAGSNYGYTF
cdr3_nt: TGCGCCAGCAGCTCGGCAGGGTCGAACTATGGCTACACCTTC
j_call: TRBJ1-2
clone_size: .
v_call: TRBV5-1
d_call: .

cdr3_aa: CASGSPGLFAYEQYF
cdr3_nt: TGTGCTAGTGGTTCGCCGGGACTATTCGCCTACGAGCAGTACTTC
j_call: TRBJ2-7
clone_size: .
v_call: TRBV12-5
d_call: TRBD2

cdr3_aa: CASSSLGAWETQYF
cdr3_nt: TGTGCCAGCAGTTCTTTGGGGGCATGGGAGACCCAGTACTTC
j_call: TRBJ2-5
clone_size: .
v_call: TRBV27
d_call: .

cdr3_aa: CASSRARQETQYF
cdr3_nt: TGTGCTAGTTCTAGAGCGAGGCAAGAGACCCAGTACTTC
j_call: TRBJ2-5
clone_size: .
v_call: TRBV12-5
d_call: .

cdr3_aa: CASSLMAGQGYGYTF
cdr3_nt: TGTGCCAGCAGTTTAATGGCCGGACAGGGTTATGGCTACACCTTC
j_call: TRBJ1-2
clone_size: .
v_call: TRBV27
d_call: TRBD1

cdr3_aa: CATSDPLRGADSTDTQYF
cdr3_nt: TGTGCCACCAGTGACCCACTCAGGGGGGCGGATAGCACAGATACGCAGTATTTT
j_call: TRBJ2-3
clone_size: .
v_call: TRBV24-1
d_call: .

cdr3_aa: CASRHSRTGVNEKLFF
cdr3_nt: TGTGCCAGCAGACACTCGAGGACAGGAGTAAATGAAAAACTGTTTTTT
j_call: TRBJ1-4
clone_size: once
v_call: TRBV11-2
d_call: TRBD1

cdr3_aa: CASSPGGGTIQPQHF
cdr3_nt: TGTGCCAGCAGTCCCGGGGGGGGGACAATCCAGCCCCAGCATTTT
j_call: TRBJ1-5
clone_size: .
v_call: TRBV2
d_call: .

cdr3_aa: CASSRLGDQETQYF
cdr3_nt: TGTGCCAGCAGTCGGCTAGGGGACCAAGAGACCCAGTACTTC
j_call: TRBJ2-5
clone_size: .
v_call: TRBV3-1/TRBV3-2
d_call: .

cdr3_aa: CASKASGGAIWTQYF
cdr3_nt: TGTGCCAGCAAGGCTAGCGGGGGGGCGATTTGGACCCAGTACTTC
j_call: TRBJ2-5
clone_size: .
v_call: TRBV7-9
d_call: TRBD2

cdr3_aa: CASSHDRGDTGELFF
cdr3_nt: TGTGCCAGCAGCCACGACAGAGGTGACACCGGGGAGCTGTTTTTT
j_call: TRBJ2-2
clone_size: .
v_call: TRBV7-7
d_call: .

cdr3_aa: CASSPGTGGNGEQYF
cdr3_nt: TGTGCCAGCAGCCCGGGGACAGGGGGCAATGGAGAGCAGTACTTC
j_call: TRBJ2-7
clone_size: .
v_call: TRBV7-9
d_call: TRBD1

cdr3_aa: CASSSPGLAGGGTGELFF
cdr3_nt: TGTGCCAGCAGCTCCCCGGGACTAGCGGGGGGGGGAACCGGGGAGCTGTTTTTT
j_call: TRBJ2-2
clone_size: .
v_call: TRBV5-6
d_call: TRBD2

cdr3_aa: CASSPRTGGSYEQYF
cdr3_nt: TGTGCCAGCTCACCGCGGACAGGGGGCTCCTACGAGCAGTACTTC
j_call: TRBJ2-7
clone_size: .
v_call: TRBV18
d_call: TRBD1

cdr3_aa: CATAGSNQPQHF
cdr3_nt: TGTGCCACCGCGGGGAGCAATCAGCCCCAGCATTTT
j_call: TRBJ1-5
clone_size: many
v_call: TRBV24-1
d_call: .

cdr3_aa: CASSLDRDHTGELFF
cdr3_nt: TGTGCCAGCAGTTTGGACAGGGATCACACCGGGGAGCTGTTTTTT
j_call: TRBJ2-2
clone_size: .
v_call: TRBV7-2
d_call: TRBD1

cdr3_aa: CASSVERGGLETQYF
cdr3_nt: TGTGCCAGCAGCGTAGAGCGGGGGGGGTTGGAGACCCAGTACTTC
j_call: TRBJ2-5
clone_size: .
v_call: TRBV9
d_call: TRBD2

cdr3_aa: CASSLLLQGGSLAKNIQYF
cdr3_nt: TGCGCCAGCAGCTTGCTACTCCAGGGAGGATCCCTAGCCAAAAACATTCAGTACTTC
j_call: TRBJ2-4
clone_size: .
v_call: TRBV5-1
d_call: .

cdr3_aa: CASSLRGGGSSYEQYF
cdr3_nt: TGTGCCAGCAGCTTAAGAGGTGGCGGATCGTCCTACGAGCAGTACTTC
j_call: TRBJ2-7
clone_size: .
v_call: TRBV7-2
d_call: .

cdr3_aa: CASSSSGGANEQFF
cdr3_nt: TGCGCCAGCAGTAGTAGCGGGGGGGCCAATGAGCAGTTCTTC
j_call: TRBJ2-1
clone_size: few
v_call: TRBV10-1
d_call: TRBD2

cdr3_aa: CASSTPASGSSYNEQFF
cdr3_nt: TGTGCCAGCAGCACCCCGGCCAGCGGGAGCTCCTACAATGAGCAGTTCTTC
j_call: TRBJ2-1
clone_size: .
v_call: TRBV9
d_call: TRBD2

cdr3_aa: CASSLTSNSYGYTF
cdr3_nt: TGTGCCAGCAGCCTAACTTCGAACAGCTATGGCTACACCTTC
j_call: TRBJ1-2
clone_size: .
v_call: TRBV7-8
d_call: .